This TCR beta chain was identified during a study of T cell changes during pregnancy in multiple sclerosis. This table comes from immunoSEQ multiplex PCR, and its TCRdb copy is limited to in-frame clones, with some not included. The sample holds 25,000 to 35,000 clones, about 83% seen once. In germline, CDR1 is GTSNPN, CDR2 SVGIG (reference sequence). Trimming left V 1 base short and J 4 bases short, with 10 bases between. This CDR3 is 13 amino acids long. The rearrangement links TRBV30 to TRBJ1-1; D gene unclear. The sequences come from CD8+ T cells from peripheral blood mononuclear cells, collected after pregnancy. The TCR originated in a female donor with multiple sclerosis, enrolled in a pregnancy study. The CDR3, as DNA: TGTGCCTGGAGTGAAGGAGGCGGCACTGAAGCTTTCTTT. It encodes CAWSEGGGTEAFF.